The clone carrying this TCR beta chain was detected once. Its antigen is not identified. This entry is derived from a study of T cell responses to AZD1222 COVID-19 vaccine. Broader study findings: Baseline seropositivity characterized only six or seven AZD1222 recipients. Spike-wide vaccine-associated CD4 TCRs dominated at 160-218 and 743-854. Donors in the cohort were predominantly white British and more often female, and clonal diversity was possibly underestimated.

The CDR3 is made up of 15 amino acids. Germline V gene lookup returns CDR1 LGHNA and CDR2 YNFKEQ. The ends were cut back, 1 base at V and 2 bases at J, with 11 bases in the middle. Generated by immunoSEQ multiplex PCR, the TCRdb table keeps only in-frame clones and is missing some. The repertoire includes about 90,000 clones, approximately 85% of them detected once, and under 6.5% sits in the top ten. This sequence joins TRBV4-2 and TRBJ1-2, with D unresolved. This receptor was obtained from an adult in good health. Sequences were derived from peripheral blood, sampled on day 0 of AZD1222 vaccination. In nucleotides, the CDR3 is TGTGCCAGCAGCCAAGTGAGCTCCGGGAACTATGGCTACACCTTC. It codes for CASSQVSSGNYGYTF.